The present entry profiles one T cell receptor (beta chain) with its context. This clone was found a few times. Its antigen is currently not known. Qualities for individual bases were not recorded, and no much larger clone is one base off. This sample was included in a study of Ad26.COV2.S vaccination and SARS-CoV-2 variants (dated by TCRdb to the early 2020s). As for the study more broadly: Donors in the vaccine arm were drawn from COV1001, a phase I-IIa trial of Ad26.COV2.S in healthy adults that was multicentre, randomized, double-blind and placebo-controlled. Ad26.COV2.S was given intramuscularly at 5x10^10 or 1x10^11 viral particles, as a single shot or as two shots 56 days apart. The specificity and breadth of SARS-CoV-2-reactive T cell receptors after Ad26.COV2.S vaccination were assessed by TCRbeta repertoire sequencing. The TCR-sequenced set comprised approximately 32 samples: about 19 Ad26.COV2.S vaccine recipients, 5 placebo recipients and 8 SARS-CoV-2 convalescent individuals. Trial participants were randomized into five groups of five: low-dose or high-dose Ad26.COV2.S given once or twice, or placebo on both occasions. Throughout the experiments and outcome assessment, investigators stayed blinded to trial group allocation.

The immunoSEQ Assay was used to sequence TCRbeta CDR3 regions. After extraction, genomic DNA underwent amplification by bias-controlled multiplex PCR, followed by high-throughput sequencing. As for the original processing: To quantify the absolute abundance of each unique TCRbeta CDR3 region, sequences were collapsed and filtered. T cell fraction was estimated by normalization of TCRbeta template counts to usable DNA, with usable DNA being measured through amplification of reference genes present in all nucleated cells. Repertoire TCRs were annotated as SARS-CoV-2-specific by exact matching of V gene, CDR3 amino acid sequence and J gene to a known reactive TCR set. The reference SARS-CoV-2 TCR set came from MIRA and was filtered for enrichment in COVID-19-positive ImmuneCODE repertoires, removing public or cross-reactive TCRs. Using the MIRA antigens, annotated TCRs were further analysed by specific ORF or by position within an ORF. Breadth was defined as the number of annotated unique rearrangements divided by the total number of unique productive rearrangements, and depth was defined as the summed frequency of the annotated unique rearrangements. Two-sided Wilcoxon rank-sum tests were used to compare TCR breadth between groups. TCRdb limited this immuneACCESS table to in-frame rearrangements with V and J called. A share of clones is missing; checked studies link under half to unresolved V genes, and the rest is unexplained. The V and J calls and clone size are taken from that table; D and trimming were inferred from the DNA. The sample has around 400,000 clones on record, 83% of them singletons. The ten largest clones take up just under 7.5% of the sample.

Study-level results and caveats: Vaccine and placebo recipients had similar non-spike TCR breadth, a finding consistent with the vaccine containing only spike. After vaccination, spike-specific CD8+ and CD4+ T cell responses were reported to show substantial breadth. The study was not powered for comparison of responses between vaccine doses or regimens. The authors noted that total T cell responses may have been underestimated by the TCR breadth and depth analyses. Compared with placebo recipients, Ad26.COV2.S recipients showed higher spike-specific TCR breadth (P = 0.0014).

Per the publication, the treatment or condition label means: 15 to 20 received Ad26.COV2.S at low or high dose, single or two shots; roughly five received placebo; per-sample allocation not given. Repertoires of vaccine and placebo recipients were sequenced from samples taken on day 63 after the first injection. Between 29 July and 7 August 2020, Cohort 1b enrolled about two dozen adults aged 18-55 years at one site in Boston, USA. Ad26.COV2.S was a replication-incompetent adenovirus type 26 vector expressing a prefusion-stabilized SARS-CoV-2 spike protein from the original Wuhan strain. Material: peripheral blood, obtained in a trial of Ad26.COV2.S vaccine versus placebo. The source is a person aged 18-65 years who received the Ad26.COV2.S COVID-19 vaccine or a placebo.

The DNA sequence reads TGTGCCAGCAGTTTTCGCAGGGGGAATTCACCCCTCCACTTT. It codes for CASSFRRGNSPLHF. The V and J genes are TRBV27 and TRBJ1-6, with 7 bases aligning to TRBD1. Sequences MNHEY (CDR1) and SMNVEV (CDR2) are obtained from the germline V gene (reference sequence). Compared with germline, V lacks 3 bases and J lacks 7 bases; bases without a gene match: 3. The CDR3 sequence holds 14 residues, the cysteine and phenylalanine included. The CDR3 DNA has 42 bases and is translated from base 1.